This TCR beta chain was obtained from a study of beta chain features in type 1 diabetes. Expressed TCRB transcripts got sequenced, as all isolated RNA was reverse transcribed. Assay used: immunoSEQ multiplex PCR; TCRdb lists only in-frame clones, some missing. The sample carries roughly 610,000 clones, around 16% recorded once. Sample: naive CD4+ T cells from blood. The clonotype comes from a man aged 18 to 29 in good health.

The CDR3 spells CASGGTGSYEQYF. The CDR3 bases are TGTGCCAGCGGCGGGACAGGTTCCTACGAGCAGTACTTC. This chain links TRBV14 with TRBJ2-7; TRBD1 aligns across 8 bases. Germline CDR1 and CDR2: SGHDN and FVKESK. This CDR3 is 13 amino acids long. The V segment lost 8 bases and the J segment 1 base; nucleotides outside the gene matches: 4.